The T cell receptor (beta chain) described here comes from a study of radiation and T cells in renal cell carcinoma. General study findings and limits: Without pretreatment biopsies, baseline tumor clonotype presence was undetermined.

As for time point: blood 2 weeks post-SBRT. The treatment is: 15 Gy SBRT to primary tumor, nephrectomy 4 weeks later. Radiation-treated patients gave blood at baseline, week 2 and week 4. This clone appeared a few times. The antigen is not known. Sequencing was performed with immunoSEQ multiplex PCR; in TCRdb, only in-frame clones are kept and a portion is missing. The sample lists some 80,000 clones; around 85% were seen once. This clonotype was obtained from a woman aged 50 to 60 with renal cell carcinoma. Sequenced material: blood, taken from a patient whose treatment included radiotherapy and nephrectomy.

The CDR3 region has the DNA TGTGCCAGCAGTCCCATTAACAGAGGGGCTCTTAACACTGAAGCTTTCTTT. Amino acids: CASSPINRGALNTEAFF. This rearrangement joins TRBV9 to TRBJ1-1; D may be TRBD1 (5 bases). Germline CDR1 SGDLS, CDR2 YYNGEE. The CDR3 runs 17 residues. V was pared by 5 bases and J by 2 bases, with 22 bases between.